Below, 5 T cell receptor beta chains from the same sample are listed, as sequenced in a study of T cell repertoires in cytomegalovirus infection. These receptors' targets are unknown. Each CDR3 protein is one row after TCRdb ran MiXCR on the reads. Counted here are about 770,000 distinct CDR3 sequences, about 27% occurring once; the ten biggest clones make up around 13%. The input for sequencing was cultured CD8+ T cells from PBMCs, taken from culture after CMV antigen stimulation. These receptors all come from a human donor in good health (CMV status not recorded). Some clones in this sample may be carry-over from other donors' samples.

The rearrangement joins TRBV27 to TRBJ1-1, with D uncertain. CDR3 length: 15 residues. Trimming stripped 3 bases from V and 3 bases from J, with 14 bases between. Germline V gene lookup returns CDR1 MNHEY and CDR2 SMNVEV (reference sequence). CDR3 in amino acids: CASSLNPLGDTEAFF. The CDR3 nucleotides are TGTGCCAGCAGTTTGAACCCCCTTGGGGACACTGAAGCTTTCTTT.

In its sample, this clonotype was seen a few times. The rearrangement uses TRBV7-9 and TRBJ2-7, with 10 bases identical to TRBD1. The CDR3 runs 15 residues. Germline V CDR1 and CDR2: SEHNR, FQNEAQ (reference sequence). V shed 5 bases, J shed 3 bases, and the junction held 7 bases outside the gene matches. CDR3 loop: CASSPRGQGDYEQYF. The CDR3, as DNA: TGTGCCAGCAGCCCTCGAGGACAGGGGGACTACGAGCAGTACTTC.

There are a few counts of this clonotype. The chain recombines TRBV12-3 or TRBV12-4 with TRBJ1-6, with TRBD1 matching 9 bases. Unmatched junction bases numbered 7, after V lost 1 base and J lost 9 bases. This CDR3 has 16 residues. The CDR3, as DNA: TGTGCCAGCAGTTTAGGGCCGGGACAGGGATTTTCACCCCTCCACTTT. It specifies CASSLGPGQGFSPLHF.

The rearrangement links TRBV6-2 or TRBV6-3 to TRBJ2-2; D is unresolved. Germline V gene data show CDR1 as MNHEY and CDR2 as SVGEGT. The CDR3 consists of 13 residues. Trimming left V 4 bases short and J 7 bases short, with 10 bases between. CDR3 DNA: TGTGCCAGCAGTTTAGGACCTCGCGGGGAGCTGTTTTTT. Encoded protein: CASSLGPRGELFF.

This clonotype was picked up a small number of times. This chain uses TRBV29-1 with TRBJ2-3, with 7 bases aligning to TRBD1. The CDR3 extends over 15 amino acids. The V gene end was trimmed by 7 bases and the J gene end by 1 base; junction bases not matched to a gene: 11. CDR1 is SQVTM and CDR2 is ANQGSEA in the germline V gene. The CDR3 region is CSAIRTGPRTDTQYF. CDR3 coding DNA: TGCAGCGCGATACGGACAGGCCCACGCACAGATACGCAGTATTTT.